One sample yielded the 25 T cell receptor beta chains listed below, sequenced in a study of cytomegalovirus exposure and HLA in healthy donors. PCR employed 60 Vbeta and 13 Jbeta primers. The protocol was immunoSEQ multiplex PCR, while the TCRdb copy is restricted to in-frame clones and leaves out a portion. The repertoire has roughly 120,000 clones, 74% of them found once; the top ten carry 11%. The sequencing sample was made of PBMCs. These TCRs come from a woman between 50 and 59 years old in good health and CMV-seropositive.

This clone was found a few times. The CDR3, as DNA: TGTGCCATCAGTGAGGGACGTCAGGGTGGGGACACTGAAGCTTTCTTT. This translates into CAISEGRQGGDTEAFF. The chain links TRBV10-3 to TRBJ1-1; D perhaps matches TRBD1 (5 bases). Germline-derived CDR1 and CDR2 are ENHRY and SYGVKD. Deletions cut 2 bases from V and 3 bases from J, with 16 bases between. The CDR3 totals 16 residues.

The chain uses TRBV6-6 and TRBJ2-7; D remains unclear. The germline gives CDR1 MNHNY, CDR2 SVGAGI (reference sequence). V lost 0 bases, J lost 1 base, and 7 bases lay in between. This CDR3 spans 14 amino acids. The CDR3 loop reads CASSYSGRSYEQYF. CDR3 in DNA: TGTGCCAGCAGTTACTCGGGCCGTTCCTACGAGCAGTACTTC.

The chain recombines TRBV4-2 with TRBJ1-5; the D gene is possibly TRBD1 (6 bases). Germline-derived CDR1 and CDR2 are LGHNA and YNFKEQ. Trimming removed 0 bases from V and 4 bases from J, with 10 bases in between. The CDR3 length is 15 residues. The CDR3 region has the DNA TGTGCCAGCAGCCAAGAAAAAACAGGGAATCAGCCCCAGCATTTT. Translating it yields CASSQEKTGNQPQHF.

The chain combines TRBV4-3 with TRBJ2-6; maybe TRBD2 (6 bases). This CDR3 comprises 19 residues. Trimming stripped 3 bases from V and 2 bases from J, with 20 bases between. In germline, CDR1 is LGHNA, CDR2 YSLEER. The CDR3 loop is CASSQDGPGRFPGANVLTF. CDR3 in DNA: TGCGCCAGCAGCCAGGACGGACCGGGGAGGTTCCCTGGGGCCAACGTCCTGACTTTC.

The rearrangement links TRBV6-6 to TRBJ1-1; 7 positions agree with TRBD1. The J segment lost 8 bases and the V segment lost 2 bases, leaving 8 bases of the junction unmatched. In germline, CDR1 is MNHNY, CDR2 SVGAGI (reference sequence). The CDR3 has 14 amino acids. The CDR3 protein is CASSYLGGGNEAFF. In nucleotides, the CDR3 is TGTGCCAGCAGTTACCTAGGAGGGGGCAACGAAGCTTTCTTT.

The rearrangement uses TRBV7-8 and TRBJ1-1; the match to TRBD1 covers 7 bases. Germline CDR1 reads SGHVS; CDR2 reads FQNEAQ. With 1 base clipped from V and 6 bases from J, the junction kept 2 bases outside the gene matches. This CDR3 is 13 amino acids long. CDR3 nucleotide sequence: TGTGCCAGCAGCTTAGGCCAGGGGGCTGAAGCTTTCTTT. Amino acid sequence: CASSLGQGAEAFF. The whole variable domain, remainder taken from reference TRBV7-8 and TRBJ1-1, is GAGVSQSPRYKVAKRGQDVALRCDPISGHVSLFWYQQALGQGPEFLTYFQNEAQLDKSGLPSDRFFAERPEGSVSTLKIQRTQQEDSAVYLCASSLGQGAEAFFGQGTRLTVV.

In DNA form, the CDR3 reads TGTGCCAGCTCACCAGTGGCAGGCAAAAGCTCCTACGAGCAGTACTTC. It codes for CASSPVAGKSSYEQYF. The chain is built from TRBV18 and TRBJ2-7; D not certain. Germline V CDR1 and CDR2: KGHSH, LQKENI. This CDR3 has 16 amino acids. V lost 2 bases and J 0 bases, leaving 14 bases between the germline ends. The variable domain in full, completed from reference TRBV18 and TRBJ2-7, reads NAGVMQNPRHLVRRRGQEARLRCSPMKGHSHVYWYRQLPEEGLKFMVYLQKENIIDESGMPKERFSAEFPKEGPSILRIQQVVRGDSAAYFCASSPVAGKSSYEQYFGPGTRLTVT.

J is TRBJ2-1 and V is TRBV29-1, with 7 bases that match TRBD2. This CDR3 comprises 12 residues. Per the germline V gene, CDR1 is SQVTM and CDR2 is ANQGSEA. Trimming at V came to 3 bases and at J to 7 bases, leaving 3 bases not matched to a gene. The CDR3 here is CSVEGGKNEQFF. DNA of the CDR3: TGCAGCGTTGAGGGGGGGAAAAATGAGCAGTTCTTC.

This clone was seen a few times. The chain carries TRBV7-8 and TRBJ2-7, with D tentatively TRBD1 (5 bases). CDR3 length equals 13 residues. V dropped 5 bases and J dropped 4 bases, with 12 bases sitting between them. Germline V CDR1 and CDR2: SGHVS, FQNEAQ. CDR3 loop: CASSTQGLYEQYF. CDR3 nucleotides: TGTGCCAGCAGCACGCAGGGCCTTTACGAGCAGTACTTC. Full variable domain (missing parts from reference TRBV7-8 and TRBJ2-7): GAGVSQSPRYKVAKRGQDVALRCDPISGHVSLFWYQQALGQGPEFLTYFQNEAQLDKSGLPSDRFFAERPEGSVSTLKIQRTQQEDSAVYLCASSTQGLYEQYFGPGTRLTVT.

CDR3 protein: CAIRPGQAYEQYF. The CDR3 coding sequence is TGTGCCATCCGACCGGGACAGGCCTACGAGCAGTACTTC. The chain carries TRBV28 and TRBJ2-7; 8 positions match TRBD1. Trimming cost V 10 bases and J 2 bases; bases outside gene matches: 7. This CDR3 contains 13 residues. The germline V gene encodes CDR1 MDHEN and CDR2 SYDVKM.

This clone is a singleton in its sample. The chain has TRBV10-2 and TRBJ1-2; 7 positions agree with TRBD1. Per the germline V gene, CDR1 is WSHSY and CDR2 is SAAADI. CDR3 length: 14 amino acids. J lost 6 bases, V lost 7 bases, and 11 bases had no gene match. CDR3 sequence reads: CASTSRRDSHGYTF. In DNA, the CDR3 is TGCGCCAGCACGTCCCGACGGGACAGCCATGGCTACACCTTC.

The chain carries TRBV19 and TRBJ1-5; D might be TRBD1 (5 bases). The length of the CDR3 is 12 residues. The germline V gene encodes CDR1 LNHDA and CDR2 SQIVND (reference sequence). Trimming shortened V by 1 base and J by 10 bases, and 8 bases separated the two germline ends. CDR3 in DNA: TGTGCCAGTAGTATAGGGACACCACCCCAGCATTTT. Translated, it gives CASSIGTPPQHF.

This rearrangement joins TRBV28 to TRBJ2-7, with 8 bases lining up with TRBD2. Per germline, CDR1 MDHEN and CDR2 SYDVKM. There are 15 residues in the CDR3. V was pared by 3 bases and J by 0 bases, with 4 bases of the junction left unmatched. Here the CDR3 DNA reads TGTGCCAGCAGTTTTCAGGCGGGAGGCTCCTACGAGCAGTACTTC. Its protein is CASSFQAGGSYEQYF.

The V and J genes are TRBV11-2 and TRBJ1-1; 8 bases align to TRBD1. This CDR3 region has 14 residues. Germline loops: CDR1 SGHAT, CDR2 FQNNGV. V gave up 3 bases and J gave up 5 bases; unmatched junction bases: 5. The CDR3 here is CASSLSTGVTEAFF. The CDR3 DNA follows: TGTGCCAGCAGCTTGTCGACAGGGGTGACTGAAGCTTTCTTT.

The gene calls are TRBV19 and TRBJ1-4; D is unclear. V dropped 9 bases and J dropped 7 bases, with 6 bases sitting between them. Germline V lookup: CDR1 LNHDA, CDR2 SQIVND (reference sequence). The CDR3 extends over 10 amino acids. The CDR3 nucleotides read TGTGCCAGCGGTTTTGAAAAACTGTTTTTT. Translating it yields CASGFEKLFF. The variable domain in full, completed from reference TRBV19 and TRBJ1-4, reads DGGITQSPKYLFRKEGQNVTLSCEQNLNHDAMYWYRQDPGQGLRLIYYSQIVNDFQKGDIAEGYSVSREKKESFPLTVTSAQKNPTAFYLCASGFEKLFFGSGTQLSVL.

In its sample, this clone was seen once. The chain joins TRBV6-1 to TRBJ2-5; TRBD1 agrees at 7 bases. The germline V gene has CDR1 MNHNS and CDR2 SASEGT. CDR3 length: 13 amino acids. The junction had 8 bases not matched to a gene; V was cut back by 7 bases and J by 6 bases. The chain's CDR3 is CASKGTAVQTQYF. DNA of the CDR3: TGTGCCAGCAAGGGGACAGCCGTCCAGACCCAGTACTTC.

The CDR3 bases are TGTGCCAGCAGCTTAACAGGTTGGGACACCGGGGAGCTGTTTTTT. Amino acids: CASSLTGWDTGELFF. The V gene is TRBV7-9, the J gene TRBJ2-2; a weak D match, TRBD1 (5 bases). In germline, CDR1 is SEHNR, CDR2 FQNEAQ (reference sequence). With 2 bases removed from V and 3 bases from J, the gap between germline ends came to 10 bases. The CDR3 extends over 15 amino acids.

V and J are TRBV5-4 and TRBJ2-7; D is perhaps TRBD2 (7 bases). CDR3 length: 15 amino acids. V was shortened by 1 base and J by 7 bases, with 18 bases between the two germline ends. Germline lookup yields CDR1 SGHNT and CDR2 YYREEE (reference sequence). The CDR3 is CASSLRGGLVFEQYF. The CDR3, as DNA: TGTGCCAGCAGCTTGAGGGGGGGACTTGTTTTTGAGCAGTACTTC.

V is TRBV6-6 and J is TRBJ1-1, with unresolved D. The CDR3 covers 12 residues. Germline CDR1 MNHNY, CDR2 SVGAGI (reference sequence). V lost 5 bases to trimming and J lost 4 bases, with 8 bases between them. CDR3 coding DNA: TGTGCCAGCAGTCCTCCCCGCACTGAAGCTTTCTTT. This codes for CASSPPRTEAFF.

The rearrangement joins TRBV9 to TRBJ2-2, with 9 bases fitting TRBD2. The germline V gene has CDR1 SGDLS and CDR2 YYNGEE. Germline trimming cut 5 bases from V and 2 bases from J; bases unmatched to any gene: 1. CDR3 length equals 14 residues. The CDR3 loop is CASRTSGNTGELFF. For the CDR3, the DNA is TGTGCCAGCAGGACTAGCGGTAACACCGGGGAGCTGTTTTTT.

V usage is TRBV10-3 and J usage is TRBJ2-3; 12 bases agree with TRBD2. J was trimmed by 8 bases and V by 6 bases; bases with no gene match: 21. Germline V gene sequence: CDR1 ENHRY, CDR2 SYGVKD. The CDR3 runs 19 residues. Written as DNA, the CDR3 is TGTGCCATCAGCCCGGGACAGGGGACTAGCGGGTCTTCTTCCGGTACGCAGTATTTT. This gives the protein CAISPGQGTSGSSSGTQYF.

This clone has more than one count but fewer than ten. The V call is TRBV5-6, the J call TRBJ1-5, with D possibly being TRBD1 (5 bases). V lost 4 bases, J lost 2 bases, and 10 bases lay in between. This CDR3 is 14 amino acids long. Germline V gene lookup returns CDR1 SGHDT and CDR2 YYEEEE. CDR3 sequence reads: CASSRWGGNQPQHF. DNA for the CDR3: TGTGCCAGCAGCCGATGGGGGGGCAATCAGCCCCAGCATTTT. Filled out from reference TRBV5-6 and TRBJ1-5, the complete variable domain reads DAGVTQSPTHLIKTRGQQVTLRCSPKSGHDTVSWYQQALGQGPQFIFQYYEEEERQRGNFPDRFSGHQFPNYSSELNVNALLLGDSALYLCASSRWGGNQPQHFGDGTRLSIL.

V gene TRBV11-2 combines with J gene TRBJ1-1; D is undetermined. This CDR3 has 14 residues. Deletions cut 7 bases from V and 6 bases from J, with 18 bases between. Germline lookup yields CDR1 SGHAT and CDR2 FQNNGV. CDR3 coding DNA: TGTGCCAGCATCTTTTTACGTACCGGAGCTGAAGCTTTCTTT. Its protein product is CASIFLRTGAEAFF.

This clone was detected only a few times. The rearrangement uses TRBV7-9 and TRBJ2-7; 10 bases align to TRBD1. With V trimmed by 4 bases and J by 4 bases, 7 bases remained unmatched. This CDR3 is 15 amino acids long. The germline V gene has CDR1 SEHNR and CDR2 FQNEAQ (reference sequence). CDR3: CASSSSTGGYYEQYF. The CDR3 DNA follows: TGTGCCAGCAGCTCTTCGACAGGGGGCTATTACGAGCAGTACTTC.

There are a few counts of this clone. V gene TRBV5-1 combines with J gene TRBJ2-7; 9 bases align to TRBD1. Germline assignment: CDR1 SGHRS and CDR2 YFSETQ. CDR3 size: 16 residues. V lost 3 bases to trimming and J lost 2 bases; unmatched junction nucleotides: 9. CDR3 in DNA: TGCGCCAGCAGCTCACTAGCCGGGACAGGGACCTACGAGCAGTACTTC. Residues: CASSSLAGTGTYEQYF.